This TCR beta chain came from a study of blood T cell repertoires in COVID-19. Study-wide context: The study drew acute and convalescent COVID-19 samples from the United States, Italy and Spain.

Original analysis: Scientists estimated how many nucleated cells there were by amplifying reference gene primers. Assay: immunoSEQ multiplex PCR; the TCRdb copy retains only in-frame clones and omits some. V and J calls and clone size are those listed in that table; D and trimming were worked out from the DNA. There are roughly 300,000 clones in the sample; around 90% occur only once, and approximately 18% lies in the top ten. Looked up from germline, CDR1 is SSHAT and CDR2 is FNYEAQ (reference sequence). The CDR3 totals 17 residues. In regard to this clone: The junction departs from germline at one end; a sequencing error may be responsible.

Residents of 20 to 25 US areas, aged about 18 to 95 years, made up the participants. The recovered donors of Cohort 3 showed two negative PCRs, clearance, or symptom resolution. The chain couples TRBV7-7 to TRBJ2-7; TRBD1 aligns across 7 bases. Input material: PBMCs or T cells enriched from blood (not recorded which). The clonotype comes from a woman aged 25 to 45 who had recovered from COVID-19. The CDR3 nucleotides are TGTGCTAGCAGCTTAGGGCTGAGGACAGGCTACTCCTACGAGCAGTACTTC. Its protein is CASSLGLRTGYSYEQYF. Filled out from reference TRBV7-7 and TRBJ2-7, the complete variable domain reads GAGVSQSPRYKVTKRGQDVTLRCDPISSHATLYWYQQALGQGPEFLTYFNYEAQPDKSGLPSDRFSAERPEGSISTLTIQRTEQRDSAMYRCASSLGLRTGYSYEQYFGPGTRLTVT.